Listed here is a single T cell receptor beta chain. With only one base between it and a far larger clone, this is likely a read error. Germline V gene data show CDR1 as LGHDT and CDR2 as YNNKEL (reference sequence). The CDR3 contains 15 residues. Two-round multiplex PCR amplified TCR beta CDR3 from genomic DNA. Specific primers for each TRBV and TRBJ gene were what first-round PCR used. TCRdb re-analysed the multiplex PCR reads in MiXCR, keeping a single row per CDR3 protein. The table has tens of thousands of distinct CDR3 sequences, approximately 30% seen once. This sample is part of a study of prognosis after radiotherapy for stage I lung cancer.

The source was PBMCs, collected before or after stereotactic body radiation therapy (not recorded which). The origin of this receptor is a donor aged 50 or older with non-small cell lung cancer. The chain combines TRBV3-1 with TRBJ2-5, with D uncertain. CDR3: CASSQDIVAYNEQLF. DNA for the CDR3: TGTGCCAGCAGCCAAGATATAGTCGCCTACAATGAGCAGTTATTC.